Listed below are T cell receptor beta chains from one sample, sequenced in a study of regulatory T cells in long-lasting Graves disease. TCRdb fed the multiplex PCR reads into MiXCR, producing one record per CDR3 protein. The table records approximately 470,000 distinct CDR3 sequences, around 15% of them present only once. This sample also belongs to another study, concerning T cells in Graves' hyperthyroidism and ophthalmopathy.

Sequencing used peripheral blood mononuclear cells (PBMCs), obtained at new diagnosis, from a patient treated with antithyroid drugs. The source is a man in his forties with Graves disease. The CDR3 runs from the conserved cysteine through the conserved F or W. A D gene is named only where the DNA matches it firmly. The size field is filled for only some rows; it gives once, few, many or a size class.

TRBV28	many	TRBJ2-7	TRBD1	12	CASSSDRPEQYF	TGTGCCAGCAGCTCGGACAGGCCCGAGCAGTACTTC
TRBV7-9	many	TRBJ2-7	-	15	CASSPAGFGHYEQYF	TGTGCCAGCAGCCCCGCAGGGTTTGGGCACTACGAGCAGTACTTC
TRBV4-1	few	TRBJ2-3	-	16	CASSQERAGSTDTQYF	TGCGCCAGCAGCCAAGAGAGGGCGGGCAGCACAGATACGCAGTATTTT
TRBV28	many	TRBJ2-1	TRBD1	15	CASSFFGDSYNEQFF	TGTGCCAGCAGTTTTTTCGGGGACAGTTACAATGAGCAGTTCTTC
TRBV20-1	-	TRBJ1-1	-	13	CSALEVLNTEAFF	TGCAGTGCTCTTGAGGTACTGAACACTGAAGCTTTCTTT
TRBV5-1	many	TRBJ2-5	-	12	CASSSTQETQYF	TGTGCCAGCAGTAGCACCCAAGAGACCCAGTACTTC
TRBV6-2/TRBV6-3	few	TRBJ2-7	TRBD1	15	CASSYTTGTGGEQYF	TGTGCCAGCAGTTACACCACCGGGACAGGGGGCGAGCAGTACTTC
TRBV2	many	TRBJ2-2	-	14	CAVRPGTNTGELFF	TGTGCCGTACGGCCCGGGACAAACACCGGGGAGCTGTTTTTT
TRBV3-1	many	TRBJ2-7	-	13	CASSKGRTYEQYF	TGTGCCAGCAGCAAGGGACGAACCTACGAGCAGTACTTC
TRBV11-2	many	TRBJ2-7	TRBD2	16	CASSLLGTSGRYEQYF	TGTGCCAGCAGCTTACTCGGGACTAGCGGACGATACGAGCAGTACTTC
TRBV7-8	many	TRBJ2-5	-	16	CASIYHLGTNKETQYF	TGTGCCAGCATATACCATCTCGGGACCAACAAAGAGACCCAGTACTTC
TRBV27	many	TRBJ2-3	TRBD2	17	CASSLISGRPLTDTQYF	TGTGCCAGCAGTTTGATTAGCGGGAGGCCGCTCACAGATACGCAGTATTTT
TRBV5-1	-	TRBJ2-5	-	15	CASSLEDRTQETQYF	TGCGCCAGCAGCTTGGAAGACAGAACACAAGAGACCCAGTACTTC
TRBV2	many	TRBJ2-5	-	12	CASAGARKTQYF	TGTGCCAGCGCGGGGGCCCGGAAGACCCAGTACTTC
TRBV5-5	many	TRBJ2-7	TRBD2	18	CASSRGQVQGLAVYEQYF	TGTGCCAGCAGCCGGGGACAGGTCCAGGGACTAGCGGTGTACGAGCAGTACTTC
TRBV27	many	TRBJ2-2	TRBD2	16	CASSLYPSGSTGELFF	TGTGCCAGCAGTTTATATCCTAGCGGGAGCACCGGGGAGCTGTTTTTT
TRBV14	-	TRBJ2-5	TRBD2	17	CASSPLPQAGRQETQYF	TGTGCCAGCAGTCCACTACCCCAAGCGGGGAGACAAGAGACCCAGTACTTC
TRBV24-1	few	TRBJ1-5	-	15	CATSPSRGSGQPQHF	TGTGCCACCAGTCCATCCCGGGGTTCCGGGCAGCCCCAGCATTTT
TRBV28	few	TRBJ1-1	-	13	CASISTMNTEAFF	TGTGCCAGCATTTCTACCATGAACACTGAAGCTTTCTTT
TRBV7-3	many	TRBJ2-3	-	15	CASSYGGAFTDTQYF	TGTGCCAGCAGCTACGGCGGGGCATTCACAGATACGCAGTATTTT
TRBV6-5	many	TRBJ1-2	-	13	CASSYGEGYGYTF	TGTGCCAGCAGTTACGGGGAAGGCTATGGCTACACCTTC
TRBV2	many	TRBJ1-1	TRBD1	15	CASSEGGTGDTEAFF	TGTGCCAGCAGTGAAGGAGGGACAGGGGACACTGAAGCTTTCTTT
TRBV11-2	few	TRBJ1-3	-	16	CASRTGRFQPGNTIYF	TGTGCCAGCAGAACCGGACGGTTTCAGCCTGGAAACACCATATATTTT
TRBV5-1	many	TRBJ2-2	-	15	CASSLATGRHGELFF	TGCGCCAGCAGCTTGGCGACAGGGAGGCACGGGGAGCTGTTTTTT
TRBV12-3/TRBV12-4	-	TRBJ2-1	TRBD1	15	CASSPNTDRFVKQFF	TGTGCCAGCAGCCCCAACACGGACAGGTTTGTTAAGCAGTTCTTC
TRBV12-3/TRBV12-4	few	TRBJ1-5	-	15	CASTPGSREGQPQHF	TGTGCCAGCACCCCAGGGAGCCGGGAGGGTCAGCCCCAGCATTTT
TRBV28	many	TRBJ2-1	-	13	CASGGGYANEQFF	TGTGCCAGCGGTGGGGGCTATGCGAATGAGCAGTTCTTC
TRBV28	few	TRBJ2-1	TRBD2	16	CASSPTSASSYNEQFF	TGTGCCAGCAGTCCGACTAGCGCTAGCTCCTACAATGAGCAGTTCTTC
TRBV10-3	many	TRBJ2-3	TRBD2	18	CAISDVRLAGGPSDTQYF	TGTGCCATCAGTGACGTGAGGCTAGCGGGAGGGCCCTCAGATACGCAGTATTTT
TRBV6-2/TRBV6-3	-	TRBJ2-1	TRBD2	19	CASSDPGTSGRAYYNEQFF	TGTGCCAGCAGTGATCCCGGGACTAGCGGGAGGGCCTACTACAATGAGCAGTTCTTC
TRBV4-1	few	TRBJ2-3	TRBD2	14	CASSQASGRAPQYF	TGCGCCAGCAGCCAAGCTAGCGGGAGGGCCCCGCAGTATTTT
TRBV20-1	few	TRBJ1-6	TRBD1	14	CSARVDRAGSPLHF	TGCAGTGCTAGAGTGGACAGGGCCGGTTCACCCCTCCACTTT
TRBV7-2	many	TRBJ2-1	-	18	CASSLVSLPLTAYNEQFF	TGTGCCAGCAGCTTAGTATCCCTCCCCCTGACAGCCTACAATGAGCAGTTCTTC
TRBV5-4	few	TRBJ2-2	-	13	CASSLTGTGELFF	TGTGCCAGCAGCTTGACGGGAACCGGGGAGCTGTTTTTT
TRBV6-1	-	TRBJ2-5	TRBD2	16	CASNILGGGSQETQYF	TGTGCCAGCAATATCTTAGGCGGGGGAAGCCAAGAGACCCAGTACTTC
TRBV12-3/TRBV12-4	many	TRBJ1-6	TRBD1	14	CASSKGQNNSPLHF	TGTGCCAGCAGTAAGGGACAGAATAATTCACCCCTCCACTTT
TRBV7-8	many	TRBJ2-7	TRBD1	18	CASSFPSEGTGGGYEQYF	TGTGCCAGCAGCTTCCCTTCCGAGGGGACAGGGGGCGGTTACGAGCAGTACTTC
TRBV27	-	TRBJ2-5	TRBD1	15	CASSRRDRASETQYF	TGTGCCAGCAGTAGACGCGACAGGGCCTCTGAGACCCAGTACTTC
TRBV7-9	many	TRBJ1-1	TRBD1	15	CASTLRGLGDTEAFF	TGTGCCAGCACACTCAGGGGGCTCGGGGACACTGAAGCTTTCTTT
TRBV5-1	-	TRBJ2-4	-	15	CASSLAGRASLIQYF	TGCGCCAGCAGCTTGGCCGGGCGGGCCAGCTTGATTCAGTACTTC
TRBV12-3/TRBV12-4	few	TRBJ1-5	-	14	CASSQPYSNQPQHF	TGTGCCAGCAGTCAGCCCTATAGCAATCAGCCCCAGCATTTT
TRBV29-1	-	TRBJ2-7	-	13	CSVGPDNSNEQYF	TGCAGCGTTGGGCCAGACAACTCTAATGAGCAGTACTTC
TRBV5-1	few	TRBJ2-5	-	15	CASSLELRAQETQYF	TGCGCCAGCAGCTTGGAGTTGCGGGCACAAGAGACCCAGTACTTC
TRBV6-5	many	TRBJ2-3	TRBD2	18	CASSYDSTSGVRADTQYF	TGTGCCAGCAGTTACGACTCGACTAGCGGTGTTAGAGCAGATACGCAGTATTTT
TRBV6-1	few	TRBJ2-2	-	14	CATGGTVYTGELFF	TGTGCCACCGGGGGGACAGTTTACACCGGGGAGCTGTTTTTT
TRBV20-1	many	TRBJ2-2	-	17	CSARDSNRDPNTGELFF	TGCAGTGCTAGAGATTCTAATAGGGACCCGAACACCGGGGAGCTGTTTTTT